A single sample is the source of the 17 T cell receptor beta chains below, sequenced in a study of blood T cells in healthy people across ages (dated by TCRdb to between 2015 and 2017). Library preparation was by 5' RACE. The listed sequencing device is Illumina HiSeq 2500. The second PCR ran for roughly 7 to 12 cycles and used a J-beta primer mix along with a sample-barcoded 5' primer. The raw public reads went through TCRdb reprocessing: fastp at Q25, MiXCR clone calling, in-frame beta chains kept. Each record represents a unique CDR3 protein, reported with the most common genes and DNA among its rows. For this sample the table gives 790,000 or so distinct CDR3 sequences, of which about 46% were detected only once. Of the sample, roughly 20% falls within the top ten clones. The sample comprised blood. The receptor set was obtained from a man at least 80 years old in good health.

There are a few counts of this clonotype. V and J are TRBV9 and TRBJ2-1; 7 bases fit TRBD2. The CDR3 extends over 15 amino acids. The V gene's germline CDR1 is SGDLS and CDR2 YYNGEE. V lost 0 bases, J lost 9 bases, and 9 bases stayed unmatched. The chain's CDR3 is CASSVVATSVGEQFF. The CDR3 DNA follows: TGTGCCAGCAGCGTAGTGGCTACTAGCGTAGGTGAGCAGTTCTTC.

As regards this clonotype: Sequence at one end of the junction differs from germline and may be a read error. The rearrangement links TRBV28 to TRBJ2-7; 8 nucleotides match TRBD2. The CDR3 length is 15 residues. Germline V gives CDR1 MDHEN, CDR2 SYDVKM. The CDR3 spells CAGSVTSGFSYEQYF. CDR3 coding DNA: TGTGCCGGCAGTGTAACTAGCGGCTTCTCCTACGAGCAGTACTTC.

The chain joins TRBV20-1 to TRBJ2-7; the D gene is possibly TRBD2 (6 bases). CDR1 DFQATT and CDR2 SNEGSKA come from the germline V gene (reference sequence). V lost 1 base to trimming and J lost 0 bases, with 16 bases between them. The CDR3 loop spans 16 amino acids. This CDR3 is CSARVFKAGLSYEQYF. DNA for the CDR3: TGCAGTGCTAGAGTTTTCAAGGCGGGACTCTCCTACGAGCAGTACTTC.

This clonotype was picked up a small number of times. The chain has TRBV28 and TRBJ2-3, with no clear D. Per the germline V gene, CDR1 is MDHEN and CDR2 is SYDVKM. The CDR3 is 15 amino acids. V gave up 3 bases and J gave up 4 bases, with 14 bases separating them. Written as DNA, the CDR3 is TGTGCCAGCAGTTTTGGGAATATAGTCGCAGATACGCAGTATTTT. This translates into CASSFGNIVADTQYF.

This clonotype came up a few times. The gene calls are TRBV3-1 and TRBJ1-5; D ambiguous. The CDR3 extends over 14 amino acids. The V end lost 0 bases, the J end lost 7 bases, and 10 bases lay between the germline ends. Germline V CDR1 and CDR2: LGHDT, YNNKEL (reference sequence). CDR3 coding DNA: TGTGCCAGCAGCCAAGATACCCTAAAACAGCCCCAGCATTTT. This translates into CASSQDTLKQPQHF.

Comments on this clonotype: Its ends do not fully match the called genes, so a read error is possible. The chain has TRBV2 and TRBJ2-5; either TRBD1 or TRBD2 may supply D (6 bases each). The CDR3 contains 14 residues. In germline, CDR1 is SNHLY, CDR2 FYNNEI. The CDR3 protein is CASSRDGGKEIQYF. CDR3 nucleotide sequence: TGTGCCAGCAGTCGGGACGGGGGCAAAGAGATCCAGTACTTC. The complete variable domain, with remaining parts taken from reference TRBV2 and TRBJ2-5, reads EPEVTQTPSHQVTQMGQEVILRCVPISNHLYFYWYRQILGQKVEFLVSFYNNEISEKSEIFDDQFSVERPDGSNFTLKIRSTKLEDSAMYFCASSRDGGKEIQYFGPGTRLLVL.

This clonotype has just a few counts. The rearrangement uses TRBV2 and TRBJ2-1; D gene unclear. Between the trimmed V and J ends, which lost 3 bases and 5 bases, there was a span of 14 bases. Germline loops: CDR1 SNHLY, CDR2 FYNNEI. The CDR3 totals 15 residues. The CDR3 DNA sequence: TGTGCCAGCAGTGAGTTACACGCAAGACACAATGAGCAGTTCTTC. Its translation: CASSELHARHNEQFF.

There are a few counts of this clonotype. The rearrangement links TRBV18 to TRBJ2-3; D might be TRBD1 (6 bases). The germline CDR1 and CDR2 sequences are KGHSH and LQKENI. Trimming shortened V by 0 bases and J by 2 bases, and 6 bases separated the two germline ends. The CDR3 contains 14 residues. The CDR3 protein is CASSPPGATDTQYF. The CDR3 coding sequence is TGTGCCAGCTCACCACCGGGGGCCACAGATACGCAGTATTTT.

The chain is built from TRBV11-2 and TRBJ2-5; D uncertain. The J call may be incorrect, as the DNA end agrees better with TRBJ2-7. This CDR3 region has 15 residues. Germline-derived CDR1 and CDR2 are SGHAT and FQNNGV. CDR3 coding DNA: TGTGCCAGCAGCTTAGTAGCTGAAGGGCCTTACGAGCAGTACTTC. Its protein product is CASSLVAEGPYEQYF.

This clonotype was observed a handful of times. CDR3 region: CASIEGKETQYF. The CDR3 DNA sequence: TGTGCCAGCATAGAGGGAAAAGAGACCCAGTACTTC. The genes are TRBV2 and TRBJ2-5; D possibly corresponds to TRBD2 (5 bases). Germline loops: CDR1 SNHLY, CDR2 FYNNEI. V was cut by 7 bases and J by 3 bases, with 9 bases left in between. The CDR3 length is 12 residues. Full variable domain (rest looked up from reference TRBV2 and TRBJ2-5): EPEVTQTPSHQVTQMGQEVILRCVPISNHLYFYWYRQILGQKVEFLVSFYNNEISEKSEIFDDQFSVERPDGSNFTLKIRSTKLEDSAMYFCASIEGKETQYFGPGTRLLVL.

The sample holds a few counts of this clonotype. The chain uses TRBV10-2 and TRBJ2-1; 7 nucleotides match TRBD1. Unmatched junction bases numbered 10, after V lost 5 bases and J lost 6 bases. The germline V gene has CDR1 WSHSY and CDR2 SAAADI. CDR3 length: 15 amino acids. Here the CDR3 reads CASSIRRGSSNEQFF. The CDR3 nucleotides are TGCGCCAGCAGTATTCGCAGGGGGAGTAGCAATGAGCAGTTCTTC.

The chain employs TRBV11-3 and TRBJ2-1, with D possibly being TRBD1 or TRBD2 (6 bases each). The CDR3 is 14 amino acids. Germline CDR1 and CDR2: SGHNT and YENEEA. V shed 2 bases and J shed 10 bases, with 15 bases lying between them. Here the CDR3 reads CASSLSHLGGEQFF. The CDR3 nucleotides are TGTGCCAGCAGCTTATCCCACTTAGGGGGGGAGCAGTTCTTC.

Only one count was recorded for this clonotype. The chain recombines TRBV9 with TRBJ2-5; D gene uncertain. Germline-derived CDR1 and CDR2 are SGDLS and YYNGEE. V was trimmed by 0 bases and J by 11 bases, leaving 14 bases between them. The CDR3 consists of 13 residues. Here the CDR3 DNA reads TGTGCCAGCAGCGTAGCTCAAGACAATGAGCAGTACTTC. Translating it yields CASSVAQDNEQYF.

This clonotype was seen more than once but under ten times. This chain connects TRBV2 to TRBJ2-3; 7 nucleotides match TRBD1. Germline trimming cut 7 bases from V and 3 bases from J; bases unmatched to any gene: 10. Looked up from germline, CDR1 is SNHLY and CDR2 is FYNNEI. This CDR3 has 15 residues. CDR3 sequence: CASTLRQGRTDTQYF. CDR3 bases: TGTGCCAGCACCCTCAGACAGGGACGGACAGATACGCAGTATTTT.

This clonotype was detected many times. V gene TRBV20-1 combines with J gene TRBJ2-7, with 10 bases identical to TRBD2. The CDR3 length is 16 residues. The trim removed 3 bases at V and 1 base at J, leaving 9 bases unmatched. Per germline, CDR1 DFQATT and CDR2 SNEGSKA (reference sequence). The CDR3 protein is CSASLPAGGTSYEQYF. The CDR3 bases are TGCAGTGCTAGTTTGCCAGCGGGAGGGACGTCCTACGAGCAGTACTTC.

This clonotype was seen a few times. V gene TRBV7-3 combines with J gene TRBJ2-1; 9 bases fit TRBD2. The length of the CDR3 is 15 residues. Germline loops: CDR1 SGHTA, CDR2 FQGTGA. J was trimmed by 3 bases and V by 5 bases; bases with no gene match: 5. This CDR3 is CASSPIAGVYNEQFF. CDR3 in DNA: TGTGCCAGCAGCCCCATAGCGGGAGTCTACAATGAGCAGTTCTTC.

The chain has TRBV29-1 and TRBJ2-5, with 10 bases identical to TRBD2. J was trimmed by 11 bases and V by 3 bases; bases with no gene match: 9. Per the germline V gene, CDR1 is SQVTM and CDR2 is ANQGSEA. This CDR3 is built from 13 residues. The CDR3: CSVDASGRDEQYF. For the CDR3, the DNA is TGCAGCGTTGATGCTAGCGGGAGAGATGAGCAGTACTTC.